The 20 T cell receptor beta chains given below trace back to one sample, sequenced in a study of regulatory T cells in long-lasting Graves disease. Described time point: newly diagnosed GD, antithyroid drugs for less than 3 months. Extracted RNA from PBMCs served as the source of the TCR library. Combining iRepertoire HTBI primers with Arm-PCR of CDR3 regions, the authors built TCR beta libraries. TCRdb called the multiplex PCR reads again in MiXCR, with one record for every CDR3 protein. The sample lists around 400,000 distinct CDR3 sequences; roughly 15% were seen once. The specimen comprised peripheral blood mononuclear cells (PBMCs), sampled at new diagnosis, from a patient treated with antithyroid drugs. Receptors were obtained from a female donor with Graves disease.

This clonotype has just a few counts. The chain couples TRBV28 to TRBJ1-6, with D uncertain. Per the germline V gene, CDR1 is MDHEN and CDR2 is SYDVKM. The CDR3 is made up of 14 amino acids. V was pared by 2 bases and J by 7 bases, with 9 bases between. CDR3 protein: CASSLSQSNSPLHF. The CDR3, as DNA: TGTGCCAGCAGTTTAAGTCAGTCCAATTCACCCCTCCACTTT. The full variable domain, its missing parts supplied by reference TRBV28 and TRBJ1-6, is DVKVTQSSRYLVKRTGEKVFLECVQDMDHENMFWYRQDPGLGLRLIYFSYDVKMKEKGDIPEGYSVSREKKERFSLILESASTNQTSMYLCASSLSQSNSPLHFGNGTRLTVT.

This clonotype was recorded at least ten times. The chain uses TRBV20-1 and TRBJ1-2; no reliable D call. The CDR3 is made up of 13 amino acids. Germline V gene data show CDR1 as DFQATT and CDR2 as SNEGSKA (reference sequence). The ends were cut back, 0 bases at V and 1 base at J, with 6 bases in the middle. CDR3 sequence reads: CSARDRGNYGYTF. CDR3 in DNA: TGCAGTGCTAGAGACCGGGGTAACTATGGCTACACCTTC.

This clonotype has ten or more counts. The V call is TRBV5-6, the J call TRBJ1-1; D is undetermined. This CDR3 comprises 15 residues. The V gene lost 4 bases and the J gene lost 2 bases, with 15 bases spanning the gap. Germline CDR1 reads SGHDT; CDR2 reads YYEEEE. Here the CDR3 reads CASSPGSEPNTEAFF. The CDR3 DNA follows: TGTGCCAGCAGCCCGGGAAGTGAGCCAAACACTGAAGCTTTCTTT.

This clonotype was seen at least ten times. The CDR3: CASSPDRPNYPYEQYF. CDR3 sequence (DNA): TGCGCCAGCAGCCCGGACAGGCCGAACTACCCCTACGAGCAGTACTTC. This chain joins TRBV5-1 and TRBJ2-7; 7 bases line up with TRBD1. There are 16 residues in the CDR3. V shed 4 bases, J shed 2 bases, and the junction held 12 bases outside the gene matches. Germline V gene lookup returns CDR1 SGHRS and CDR2 YFSETQ.

Ten or more counts support this clonotype. The gene calls are TRBV7-2 and TRBJ1-1; D perhaps matches TRBD1 (5 bases). V dropped 5 bases and J dropped 1 base, with 11 bases sitting between them. This CDR3 spans 14 amino acids. In germline, CDR1 is SGHTA, CDR2 FQGNSA. CDR3 in DNA: TGTGCCAGCAGCCAAAAGGGACGGAACACTGAAGCTTTCTTT. Its protein product is CASSQKGRNTEAFF. The entire variable domain, with the rest obtained from reference TRBV7-2 and TRBJ1-1, is as follows: GAGVSQSPSNKVTEKGKDVELRCDPISGHTALYWYRQSLGQGLEFLIYFQGNSAPDKSGLPSDRFSAERTGGSVSTLTIQRTQQEDSAVYLCASSQKGRNTEAFFGQGTRLTVV.

The chain uses TRBV3-1 and TRBJ2-7; 10 bases are shared with TRBD2. Germline V gene lookup returns CDR1 LGHDT and CDR2 YNNKEL (reference sequence). J lost 0 bases, V lost 1 base, and 6 bases had no gene match. The CDR3 covers 17 residues. CDR3 region: CASSQGPGLARSYEQYF. CDR3 bases: TGTGCCAGCAGCCAAGGACCGGGACTAGCGCGCTCCTACGAGCAGTACTTC.

The rearrangement joins TRBV28 to TRBJ2-7; D may correspond to TRBD1 or TRBD2 (5 bases each). V lost 5 bases, J lost 7 bases, and 18 bases lay in between. CDR1 MDHEN and CDR2 SYDVKM come from the germline V gene. The CDR3 runs to 14 residues. CDR3: CASSRPSSGREQYF. CDR3 DNA: TGTGCCAGCAGTCGTCCCTCCTCGGGGCGAGAGCAGTACTTC.

This clonotype was seen repeatedly, ten times or more. This chain links TRBV6-2 or TRBV6-3 with TRBJ2-1; 10 nucleotides line up with TRBD2. There are 15 residues in the CDR3. Germline lookup yields CDR1 MNHEY and CDR2 SVGEGT. With 2 bases clipped from V and 4 bases from J, the junction kept 2 bases outside the gene matches. The CDR3 protein is CASSYGTSAYNEQFF. CDR3 bases: TGTGCCAGCAGTTACGGGACTAGCGCATACAATGAGCAGTTCTTC.

The chain links TRBV28 to TRBJ2-7, with 8 bases identical to TRBD2. Germline values: CDR1 MDHEN, CDR2 SYDVKM. V trimming: 3 bases; J trimming: 3 bases; junction bases outside the gene matches: 4. The CDR3 spans 14 residues. DNA for the CDR3: TGTGCCAGCAGTTTCCGACGGGAGGGCTACGAGCAGTACTTC. Residues: CASSFRREGYEQYF. Full variable domain (rest looked up from reference TRBV28 and TRBJ2-7): DVKVTQSSRYLVKRTGEKVFLECVQDMDHENMFWYRQDPGLGLRLIYFSYDVKMKEKGDIPEGYSVSREKKERFSLILESASTNQTSMYLCASSFRREGYEQYFGPGTRLTVT.

The gene calls are TRBV19 and TRBJ2-3; D remains ambiguous. The V and J ends lost 4 bases and 3 bases respectively, with 14 bases between them. The CDR3 covers 15 residues. Germline CDR1 LNHDA, CDR2 SQIVND (reference sequence). The CDR3 coding sequence is TGTGCCAGTAGTACCGAGACTCTCTTAACAGATACGCAGTATTTT. This translates into CASSTETLLTDTQYF.

This clonotype was seen at least ten times. This chain uses TRBV7-2 with TRBJ1-1; 9 bases map to TRBD1. The V gene's germline CDR1 is SGHTA and CDR2 FQGNSA. V shed 4 bases and J 1 base; nucleotides not matched to a gene: 4. The CDR3 is made up of 15 amino acids. CDR3: CASSWGTGQNTEAFF. For the CDR3, the DNA is TGTGCCAGCAGCTGGGGGACAGGGCAGAACACTGAAGCTTTCTTT. Combining the CDR3 with reference TRBV7-2 and TRBJ1-1 gives the whole variable domain GAGVSQSPSNKVTEKGKDVELRCDPISGHTALYWYRQSLGQGLEFLIYFQGNSAPDKSGLPSDRFSAERTGGSVSTLTIQRTQQEDSAVYLCASSWGTGQNTEAFFGQGTRLTVV.

This clonotype was found a few times. The V gene is TRBV12-5, the J gene TRBJ1-5, with 8 bases aligning to TRBD1. The CDR3 has 14 residues. Losses at the gene ends were 6 bases for V and 2 bases for J; bases not matched to a gene: 3. Germline CDR1 reads LGHNT; CDR2 reads FRNRAP. For the CDR3, the DNA is TGTGCTAGTGGGACAGGGGAAGGCAATCAGCCCCAGCATTTT. Translating gives CASGTGEGNQPQHF.

This clonotype has ten or more counts. This chain joins TRBV12-3 or TRBV12-4 and TRBJ2-5, with D perhaps matching TRBD1 (5 bases). Trimming took off 4 bases at V and 4 bases at J, with 10 bases between the two ends. The CDR3 contains 13 residues. CDR3: CASSSQGAETQYF. The DNA of the CDR3 is TGTGCCAGCAGTTCCCAGGGTGCAGAGACCCAGTACTTC.

This clonotype was seen many times. The J gene is TRBJ2-5, the V gene TRBV2; D ambiguous. The ends were cut back, 5 bases at V and 5 bases at J, with 12 bases in the middle. This CDR3 region has 13 residues. From germline, CDR1 is SNHLY and CDR2 FYNNEI. The CDR3 spells CASSRELEETQYF. CDR3 nucleotide sequence: TGTGCCAGCAGTAGGGAACTCGAGGAGACCCAGTACTTC.

J is TRBJ2-3 and V is TRBV7-9; 8 bases map to TRBD2. This CDR3 region has 14 residues. Germline assignment: CDR1 SEHNR and CDR2 FQNEAQ (reference sequence). V lost 5 bases and J lost 2; bases outside the gene matches: 3. In DNA, the CDR3 is TGTGCCAGCAGCCATAGCGGGGCCACAGATACGCAGTATTTT. Translation: CASSHSGATDTQYF.

This clonotype was picked up many times. The chain is built from TRBV7-2 and TRBJ1-1; D remains ambiguous. V dropped 2 bases and J dropped 6 bases, with 7 bases sitting between them. Germline V CDR1 and CDR2: SGHTA, FQGNSA. The CDR3 sequence is 12 residues long. CDR3: CASSLWGSEAFF. The CDR3 nucleotides read TGTGCCAGCAGCTTATGGGGTTCTGAAGCTTTCTTT.

The gene calls are TRBV9 and TRBJ2-7, with D possibly matching TRBD2 (7 bases). Germline V CDR1 and CDR2: SGDLS, YYNGEE. The V and J ends lost 4 bases and 7 bases respectively, with 24 bases between them. The CDR3 consists of 16 residues. The CDR3 loop is CASSPWGGGPTGEQYF. CDR3 nucleotides: TGTGCCAGCAGCCCCTGGGGGGGGGGGCCGACGGGGGAGCAGTACTTC.

Many counts were recorded for this clonotype. The rearrangement joins TRBV7-8 to TRBJ2-7, with a possible D match to TRBD1 (5 bases). From germline, CDR1 is SGHVS and CDR2 FQNEAQ. V lost 3 bases and J lost 6, with 9 bases in between. The CDR3 consists of 12 residues. CDR3 sequence: CASSFQGAEQYF. The CDR3 DNA reads TGTGCCAGCAGCTTTCAAGGGGCCGAGCAGTACTTC. Complete variable domain (other parts from reference TRBV7-8 and TRBJ2-7): GAGVSQSPRYKVAKRGQDVALRCDPISGHVSLFWYQQALGQGPEFLTYFQNEAQLDKSGLPSDRFFAERPEGSVSTLKIQRTQQEDSAVYLCASSFQGAEQYFGPGTRLTVT.

This clonotype was observed many times. V and J are TRBV30 and TRBJ2-7, with 11 bases aligning to TRBD2. The CDR3 contains 14 residues. J was trimmed by 2 bases and V by 3 bases; bases with no gene match: 3. Germline CDR1 and CDR2: GTSNPN and SVGIG (reference sequence). The CDR3 nucleotides are TGTGCCTGGAGCCGGACTAGCGGGCCCTACGAGCAGTACTTC. Translated, it gives CAWSRTSGPYEQYF.

This clonotype was seen many times. A read error may produce the germline difference seen at one junction end. The gene calls are TRBV5-4 and TRBJ2-3; TRBD2 agrees at 12 bases. This CDR3 is 16 amino acids long. The germline CDR1 and CDR2 sequences are SGHNT and YYREEE (reference sequence). The CDR3 is CASSPGLAGSIDTQYF. The CDR3 nucleotides are TGTGCCAGCAGCCCAGGACTAGCGGGGAGCATAGATACGCAGTATTTT.